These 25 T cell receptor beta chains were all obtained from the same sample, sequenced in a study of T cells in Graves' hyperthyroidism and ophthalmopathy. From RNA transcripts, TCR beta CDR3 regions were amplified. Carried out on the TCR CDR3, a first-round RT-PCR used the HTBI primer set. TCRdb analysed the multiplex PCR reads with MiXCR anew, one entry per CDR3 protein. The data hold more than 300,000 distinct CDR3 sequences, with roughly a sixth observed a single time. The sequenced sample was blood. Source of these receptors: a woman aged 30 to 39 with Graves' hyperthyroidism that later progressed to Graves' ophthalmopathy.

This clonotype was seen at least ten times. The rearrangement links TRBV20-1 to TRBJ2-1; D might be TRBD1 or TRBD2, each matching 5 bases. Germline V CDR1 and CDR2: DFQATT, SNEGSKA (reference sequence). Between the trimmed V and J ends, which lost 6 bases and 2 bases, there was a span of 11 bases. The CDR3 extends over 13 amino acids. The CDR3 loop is CSAKGPTYNEQFF. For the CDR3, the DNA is TGCAGTGCCAAGGGACCAACCTACAATGAGCAGTTCTTC.

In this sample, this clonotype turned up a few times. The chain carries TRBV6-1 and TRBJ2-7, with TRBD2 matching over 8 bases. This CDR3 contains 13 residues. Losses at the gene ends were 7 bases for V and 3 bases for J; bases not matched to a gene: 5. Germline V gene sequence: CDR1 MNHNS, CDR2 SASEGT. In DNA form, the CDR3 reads TGTGCCAGCACCCAAAGCGGGGGCTACGAGCAGTACTTC. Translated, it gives CASTQSGGYEQYF.

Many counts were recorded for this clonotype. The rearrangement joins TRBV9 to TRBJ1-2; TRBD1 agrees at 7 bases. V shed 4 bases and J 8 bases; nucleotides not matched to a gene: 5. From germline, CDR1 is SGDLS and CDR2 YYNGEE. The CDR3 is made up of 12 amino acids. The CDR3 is CASSTRTGGYTF. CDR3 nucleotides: TGTGCCAGCAGCACGCGGACAGGCGGCTACACCTTC.

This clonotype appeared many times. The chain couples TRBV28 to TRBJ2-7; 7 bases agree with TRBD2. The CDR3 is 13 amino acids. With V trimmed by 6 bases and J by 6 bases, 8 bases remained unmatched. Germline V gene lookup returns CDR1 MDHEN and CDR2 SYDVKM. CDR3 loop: CASSPRASGEQYF. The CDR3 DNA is TGTGCCAGCAGCCCTAGGGCTAGCGGCGAGCAGTACTTC.

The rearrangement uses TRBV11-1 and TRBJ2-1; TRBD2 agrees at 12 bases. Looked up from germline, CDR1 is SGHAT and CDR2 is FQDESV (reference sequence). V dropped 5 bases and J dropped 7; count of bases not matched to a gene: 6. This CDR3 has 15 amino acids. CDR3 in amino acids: CASSTPSGRANEQFF. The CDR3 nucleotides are TGTGCCAGCAGCACCCCTAGCGGGAGGGCGAATGAGCAGTTCTTC.

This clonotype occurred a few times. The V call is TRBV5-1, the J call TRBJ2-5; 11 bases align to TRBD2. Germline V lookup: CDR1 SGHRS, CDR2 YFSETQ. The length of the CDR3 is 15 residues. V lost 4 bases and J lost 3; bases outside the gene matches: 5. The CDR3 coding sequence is TGCGCCAGCAGCCCACTAGCGGGGGATGAAGAGACCCAGTACTTC. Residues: CASSPLAGDEETQYF.

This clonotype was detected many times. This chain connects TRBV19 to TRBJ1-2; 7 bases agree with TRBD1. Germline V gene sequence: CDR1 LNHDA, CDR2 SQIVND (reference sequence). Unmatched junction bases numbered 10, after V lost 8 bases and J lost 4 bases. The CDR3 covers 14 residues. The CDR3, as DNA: TGTGCCAGTTTGCCGAACAGGGGCTTCTATGGCTACACCTTC. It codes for CASLPNRGFYGYTF.

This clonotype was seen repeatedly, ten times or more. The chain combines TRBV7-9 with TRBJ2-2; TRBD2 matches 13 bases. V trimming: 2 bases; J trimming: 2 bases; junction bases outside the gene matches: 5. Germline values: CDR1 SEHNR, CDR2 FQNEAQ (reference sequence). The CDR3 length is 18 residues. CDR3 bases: TGTGCCAGCAGCTTATGGGGACTAGCGGGAATTAACACCGGGGAGCTGTTTTTT. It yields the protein CASSLWGLAGINTGELFF.

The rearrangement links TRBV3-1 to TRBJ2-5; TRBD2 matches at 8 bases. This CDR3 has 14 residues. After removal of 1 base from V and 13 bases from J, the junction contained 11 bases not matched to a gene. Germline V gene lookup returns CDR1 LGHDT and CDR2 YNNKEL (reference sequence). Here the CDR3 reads CASSQGDRGGVRYF. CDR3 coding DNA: TGTGCCAGCAGCCAAGGGGACCGGGGGGGAGTGAGGTACTTC.

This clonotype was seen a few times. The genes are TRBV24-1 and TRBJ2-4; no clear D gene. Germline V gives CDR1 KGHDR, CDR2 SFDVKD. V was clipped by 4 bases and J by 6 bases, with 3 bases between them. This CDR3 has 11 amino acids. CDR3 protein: CATSELNIQYF. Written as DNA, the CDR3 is TGTGCCACCAGTGAACTAAACATTCAGTACTTC.

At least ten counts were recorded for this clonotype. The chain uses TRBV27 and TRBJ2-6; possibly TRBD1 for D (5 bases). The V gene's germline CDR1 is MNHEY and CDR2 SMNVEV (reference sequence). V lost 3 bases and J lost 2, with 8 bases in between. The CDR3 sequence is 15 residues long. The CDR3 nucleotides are TGTGCCAGCAGTTTGGGGCAGCCTGGGGCCAACGTCCTGACTTTC. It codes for CASSLGQPGANVLTF.

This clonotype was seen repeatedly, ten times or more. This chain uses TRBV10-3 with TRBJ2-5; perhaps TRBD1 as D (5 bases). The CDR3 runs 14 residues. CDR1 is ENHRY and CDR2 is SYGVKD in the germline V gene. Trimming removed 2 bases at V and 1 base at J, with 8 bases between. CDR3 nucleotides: TGTGCCATCAGTGAGGCGCAGGGCCAAGAGACCCAGTACTTC. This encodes CAISEAQGQETQYF.

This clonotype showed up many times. CDR3 amino acids: CASKLRENTEAFF. DNA of the CDR3: TGTGCCAGCAAGCTCAGAGAAAACACTGAAGCTTTCTTT. The gene calls are TRBV28 and TRBJ1-1; D not resolved. CDR3 length: 13 residues. Germline CDR1 MDHEN, CDR2 SYDVKM. Trimming removed 7 bases from V and 2 bases from J, with 11 bases in between. Combining the CDR3 with reference TRBV28 and TRBJ1-1 gives the whole variable domain DVKVTQSSRYLVKRTGEKVFLECVQDMDHENMFWYRQDPGLGLRLIYFSYDVKMKEKGDIPEGYSVSREKKERFSLILESASTNQTSMYLCASKLRENTEAFFGQGTRLTVV.

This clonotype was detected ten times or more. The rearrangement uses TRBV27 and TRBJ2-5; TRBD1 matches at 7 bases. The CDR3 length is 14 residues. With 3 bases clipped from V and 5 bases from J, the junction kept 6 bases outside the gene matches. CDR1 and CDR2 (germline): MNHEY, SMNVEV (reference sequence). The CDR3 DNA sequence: TGTGCCAGCAGTTTCCACAGGGGCGGGGAGACCCAGTACTTC. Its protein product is CASSFHRGGETQYF.

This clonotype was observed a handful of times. Written as DNA, the CDR3 is TGCAGTGCCCAATCCGGAGAGACTGAAGCTTTCTTT. Protein sequence: CSAQSGETEAFF. This chain uses TRBV20-1 with TRBJ1-1; D gene uncertain. The CDR3 consists of 12 residues. V was pared by 6 bases and J by 5 bases, with 13 bases between. Per the germline V gene, CDR1 is DFQATT and CDR2 is SNEGSKA (reference sequence).

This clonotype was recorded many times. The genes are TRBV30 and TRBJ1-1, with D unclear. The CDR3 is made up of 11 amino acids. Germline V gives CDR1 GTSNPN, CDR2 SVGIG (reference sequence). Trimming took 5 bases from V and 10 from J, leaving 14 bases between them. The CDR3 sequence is CAWGGSAGAFF. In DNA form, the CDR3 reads TGTGCCTGGGGTGGTAGTGCTGGAGCTTTCTTT.

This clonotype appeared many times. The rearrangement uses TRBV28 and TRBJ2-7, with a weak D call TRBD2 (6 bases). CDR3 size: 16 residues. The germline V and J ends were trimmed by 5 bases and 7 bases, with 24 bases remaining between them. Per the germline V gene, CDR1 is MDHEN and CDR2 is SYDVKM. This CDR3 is CASSPPNRGLAREQYF. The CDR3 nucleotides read TGTGCCAGCAGTCCTCCCAATAGAGGGCTAGCGCGGGAGCAGTACTTC.

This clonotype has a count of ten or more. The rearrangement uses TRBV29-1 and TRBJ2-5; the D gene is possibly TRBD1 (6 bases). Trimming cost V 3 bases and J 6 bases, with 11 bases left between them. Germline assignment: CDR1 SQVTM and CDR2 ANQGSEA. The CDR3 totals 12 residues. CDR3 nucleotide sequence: TGCAGCGTTGAGATGGGACAACAGACCCAGTACTTC. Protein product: CSVEMGQQTQYF.

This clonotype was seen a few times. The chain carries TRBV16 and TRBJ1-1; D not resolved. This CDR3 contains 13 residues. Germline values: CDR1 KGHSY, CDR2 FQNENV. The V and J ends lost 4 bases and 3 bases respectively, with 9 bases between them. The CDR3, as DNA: TGTGCCAGCAGCCCCGTCGACGACACTGAAGCTTTCTTT. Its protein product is CASSPVDDTEAFF.

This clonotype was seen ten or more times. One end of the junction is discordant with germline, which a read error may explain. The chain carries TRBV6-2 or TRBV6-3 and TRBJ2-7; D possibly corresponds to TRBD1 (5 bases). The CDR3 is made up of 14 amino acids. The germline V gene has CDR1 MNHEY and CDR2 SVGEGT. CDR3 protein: CASSGTLGVGEQYF. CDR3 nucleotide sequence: TGCGCCAGCAGTGGAACCCTAGGGGTGGGAGAGCAGTACTTC.

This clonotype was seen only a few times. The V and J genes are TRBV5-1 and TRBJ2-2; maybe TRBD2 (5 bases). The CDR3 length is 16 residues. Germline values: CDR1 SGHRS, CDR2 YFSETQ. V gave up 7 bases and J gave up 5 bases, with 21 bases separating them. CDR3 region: CASGLVSGVGTGELFF. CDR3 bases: TGCGCCAGCGGCCTCGTTTCCGGGGTTGGTACCGGGGAGCTGTTTTTT.

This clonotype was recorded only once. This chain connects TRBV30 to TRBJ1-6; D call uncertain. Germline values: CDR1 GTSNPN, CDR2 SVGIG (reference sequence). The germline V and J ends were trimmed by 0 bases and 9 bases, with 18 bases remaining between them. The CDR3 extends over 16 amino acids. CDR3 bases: TGTGCCTGGAGTGTTCAGTACTCCCTCGAGGGTTCACCCCTCCACTTT. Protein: CAWSVQYSLEGSPLHF. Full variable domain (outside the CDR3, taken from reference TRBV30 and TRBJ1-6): SQTIHQWPATLVQPVGSPLSLECTVEGTSNPNLYWYRQAAGRGLQLLFYSVGIGQISSEVPQNLSASRPQDRQFILSSKKLLLSDSGFYLCAWSVQYSLEGSPLHFGNGTRLTVT.

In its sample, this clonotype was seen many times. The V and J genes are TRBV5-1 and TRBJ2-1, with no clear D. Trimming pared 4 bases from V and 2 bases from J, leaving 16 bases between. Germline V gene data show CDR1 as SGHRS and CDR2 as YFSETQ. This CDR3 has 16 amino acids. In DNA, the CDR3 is TGCGCCAGCAGCCCCTCACTACCGAGCCCCTACAATGAGCAGTTCTTC. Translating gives CASSPSLPSPYNEQFF. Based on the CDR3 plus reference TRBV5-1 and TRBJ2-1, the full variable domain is KAGVTQTPRYLIKTRGQQVTLSCSPISGHRSVSWYQQTPGQGLQFLFEYFSETQRNKGNFPGRFSGRQFSNSRSEMNVSTLELGDSALYLCASSPSLPSPYNEQFFGPGTRLTVL.

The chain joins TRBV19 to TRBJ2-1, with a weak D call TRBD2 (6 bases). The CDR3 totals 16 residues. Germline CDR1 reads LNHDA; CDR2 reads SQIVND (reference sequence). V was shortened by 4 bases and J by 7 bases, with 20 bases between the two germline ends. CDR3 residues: CASSTPWGESRNEQFF. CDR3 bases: TGTGCCAGTAGTACCCCTTGGGGGGAGAGCAGGAATGAGCAGTTCTTC.

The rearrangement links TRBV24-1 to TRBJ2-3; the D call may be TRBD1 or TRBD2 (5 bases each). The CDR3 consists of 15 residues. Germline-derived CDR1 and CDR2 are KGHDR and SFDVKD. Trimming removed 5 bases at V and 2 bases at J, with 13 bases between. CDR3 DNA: TGTGCCACCAGTGGAGGGGTACTTTACACAGATACGCAGTATTTT. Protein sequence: CATSGGVLYTDTQYF.